The clone carrying this T cell receptor beta chain turned up a few times. Its cognate antigen is unknown. CDR1 and CDR2 from the germline V gene are WNHNN and SYGVQD (reference sequence). The CDR3 is made up of 14 amino acids. V was pared by 3 bases and J by 3 bases, with 9 bases between. This sample stems from a study of regulatory T cells in long-lasting Graves disease. Findings of the study overall: Persistent disease was associated with favored TRBV28 usage and with favored use of TRBJ1-2 and TRBJ2-5. Among persistent patients, a larger number of public clonotypes were shared (approximately 3,000) than among newly diagnosed patients (roughly 1,000). TCR diversity was lower in persistent Graves' patients than in newly diagnosed ones.

Sample time point: newly diagnosed GD, antithyroid drugs for less than 3 months. The TCR library used RNA extracted from PBMCs. Libraries of TCR beta came from iRepertoire HTBI primers plus Arm-PCR of CDR3 regions. One entry per CDR3 protein results from TCRdb running MiXCR on the multiplex PCR reads. The sample records 380,000 or so distinct CDR3 sequences, 15% to 20% being singletons. These data also featured in a second study, about T cells in Graves' hyperthyroidism and ophthalmopathy. That publication notes: Blood also carried most thyroid clonotypes expanded above 0.001.

The receptor was derived from a woman aged 18-29 years with Graves disease. The rearrangement links TRBV10-1 to TRBJ1-5; a weak D match, TRBD1 (6 bases). This specimen was peripheral blood mononuclear cells (PBMCs), taken at new diagnosis, from a patient treated with antithyroid drugs. CDR3 nucleotides: TGCGCCAGCAGTGACGGGGGACACAATCAGCCCCAGCATTTT. As protein: CASSDGGHNQPQHF.